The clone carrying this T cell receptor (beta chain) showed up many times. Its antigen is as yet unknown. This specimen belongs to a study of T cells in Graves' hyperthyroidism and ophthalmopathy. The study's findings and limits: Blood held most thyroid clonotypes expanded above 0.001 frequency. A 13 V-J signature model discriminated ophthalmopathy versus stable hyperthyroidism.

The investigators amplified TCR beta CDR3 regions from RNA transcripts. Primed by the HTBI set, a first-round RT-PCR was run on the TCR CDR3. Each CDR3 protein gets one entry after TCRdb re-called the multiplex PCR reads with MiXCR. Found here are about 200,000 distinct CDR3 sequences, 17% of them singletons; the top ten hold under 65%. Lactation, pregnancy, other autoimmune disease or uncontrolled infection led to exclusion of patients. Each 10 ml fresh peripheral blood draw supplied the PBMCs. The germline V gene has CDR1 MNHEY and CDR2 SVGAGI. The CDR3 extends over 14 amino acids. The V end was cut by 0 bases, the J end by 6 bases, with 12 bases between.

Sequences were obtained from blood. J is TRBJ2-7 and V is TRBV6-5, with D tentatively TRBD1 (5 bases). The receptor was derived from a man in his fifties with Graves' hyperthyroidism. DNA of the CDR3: TGTGCCAGCAGTTACTCTCAGGGCCCCCTCGAGCAGTACTTC. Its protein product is CASSYSQGPLEQYF.